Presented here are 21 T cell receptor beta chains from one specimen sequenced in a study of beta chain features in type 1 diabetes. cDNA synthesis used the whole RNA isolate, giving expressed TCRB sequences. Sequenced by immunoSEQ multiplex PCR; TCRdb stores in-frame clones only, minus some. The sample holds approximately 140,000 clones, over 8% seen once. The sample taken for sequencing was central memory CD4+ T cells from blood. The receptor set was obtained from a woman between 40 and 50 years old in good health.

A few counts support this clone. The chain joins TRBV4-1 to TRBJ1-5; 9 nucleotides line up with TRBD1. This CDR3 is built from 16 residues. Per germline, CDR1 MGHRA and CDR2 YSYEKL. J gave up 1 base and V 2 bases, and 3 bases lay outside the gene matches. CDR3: CASSQTDRGSNQPQHF. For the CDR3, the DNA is TGCGCCAGCAGCCAAACGGACAGGGGCAGCAATCAGCCCCAGCATTTT.

DNA for the CDR3: TGTGCCAGCAGTTGGACAGGGGGCGAGCAGTACTTC. Protein product: CASSWTGGEQYF. This rearrangement joins TRBV27 to TRBJ2-5, with 10 bases matching TRBD1. The end of the DNA aligns better with TRBJ2-7, so the J call may be wrong. This CDR3 has 12 amino acids. CDR1 is MNHEY and CDR2 is SMNVEV in the germline V gene (reference sequence).

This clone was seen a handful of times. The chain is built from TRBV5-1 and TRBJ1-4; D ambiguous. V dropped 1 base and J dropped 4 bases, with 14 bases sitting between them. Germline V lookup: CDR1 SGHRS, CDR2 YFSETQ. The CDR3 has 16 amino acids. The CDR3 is CASSLRVPGGNEKLFF. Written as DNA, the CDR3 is TGCGCCAGCAGCTTGAGGGTCCCAGGAGGTAATGAAAAACTGTTTTTT.

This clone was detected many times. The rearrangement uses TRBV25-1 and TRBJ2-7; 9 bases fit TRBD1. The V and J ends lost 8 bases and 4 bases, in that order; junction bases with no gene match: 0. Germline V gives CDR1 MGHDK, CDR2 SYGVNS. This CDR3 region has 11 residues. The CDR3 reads CASGQGYEQYF. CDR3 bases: TGTGCCAGCGGACAGGGGTACGAGCAGTACTTC.

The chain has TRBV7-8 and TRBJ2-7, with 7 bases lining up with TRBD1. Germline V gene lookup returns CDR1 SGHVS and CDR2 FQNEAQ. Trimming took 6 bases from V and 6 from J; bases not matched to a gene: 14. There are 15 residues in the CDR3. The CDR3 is CASRSDVGGYGEQYF. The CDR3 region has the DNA TGTGCCAGCAGGAGCGATGTAGGGGGCTATGGCGAGCAGTACTTC.

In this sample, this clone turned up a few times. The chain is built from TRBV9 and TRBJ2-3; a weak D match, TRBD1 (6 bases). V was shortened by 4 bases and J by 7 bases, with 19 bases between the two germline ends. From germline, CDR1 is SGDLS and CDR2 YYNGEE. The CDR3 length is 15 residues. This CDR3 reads CASSPGVTDTNTQYF. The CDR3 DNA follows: TGTGCCAGCAGCCCAGGGGTGACTGACACCAATACGCAGTATTTT. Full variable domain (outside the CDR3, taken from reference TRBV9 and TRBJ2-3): DSGVTQTPKHLITATGQRVTLRCSPRSGDLSVYWYQQSLDQGLQFLIQYYNGEERAKGNILERFSAQQFPDLHSELNLSSLELGDSALYFCASSPGVTDTNTQYFGPGTRLTVL.

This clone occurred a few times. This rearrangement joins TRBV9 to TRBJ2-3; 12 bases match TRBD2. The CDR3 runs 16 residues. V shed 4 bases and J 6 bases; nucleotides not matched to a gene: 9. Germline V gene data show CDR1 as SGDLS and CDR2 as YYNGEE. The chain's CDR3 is CASSPQASGGADTQYF. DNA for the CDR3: TGTGCCAGCAGCCCGCAGGCTAGCGGGGGGGCGGATACGCAGTATTTT.

CDR3 loop: CASSPATVSEKLFF. CDR3 coding DNA: TGTGCCAGCTCACCGGCGACAGTTTCGGAAAAACTGTTTTTT. The gene calls are TRBV18 and TRBJ1-4, with a tentative D call TRBD1 (5 bases). The germline CDR1 and CDR2 sequences are KGHSH and LQKENI. V lost 3 bases to trimming and J lost 8 bases, with 13 bases between them. The CDR3 totals 14 residues.

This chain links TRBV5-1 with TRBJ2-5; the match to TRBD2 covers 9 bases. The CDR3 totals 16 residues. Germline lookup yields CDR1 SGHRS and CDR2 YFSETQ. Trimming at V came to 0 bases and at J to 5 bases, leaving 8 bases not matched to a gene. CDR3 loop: CASSLGRSGGVETQYF. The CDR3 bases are TGCGCCAGCAGCTTGGGACGTAGCGGGGGAGTTGAGACCCAGTACTTC.

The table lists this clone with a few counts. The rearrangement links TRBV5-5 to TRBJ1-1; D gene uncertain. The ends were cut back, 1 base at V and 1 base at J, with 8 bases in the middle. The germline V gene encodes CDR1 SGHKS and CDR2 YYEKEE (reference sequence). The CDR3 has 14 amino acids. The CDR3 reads CASSLQAPNTEAFF. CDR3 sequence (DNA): TGTGCCAGCAGCTTGCAAGCTCCGAACACTGAAGCTTTCTTT.

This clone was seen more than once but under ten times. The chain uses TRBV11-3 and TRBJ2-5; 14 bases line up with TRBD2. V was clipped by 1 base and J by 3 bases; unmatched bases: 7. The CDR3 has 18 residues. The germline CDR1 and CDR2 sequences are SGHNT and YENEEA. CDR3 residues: CASSLGSGLAGVEETQYF. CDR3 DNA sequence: TGTGCCAGCAGCTTAGGATCGGGACTAGCGGGGGTAGAAGAGACCCAGTACTTC.

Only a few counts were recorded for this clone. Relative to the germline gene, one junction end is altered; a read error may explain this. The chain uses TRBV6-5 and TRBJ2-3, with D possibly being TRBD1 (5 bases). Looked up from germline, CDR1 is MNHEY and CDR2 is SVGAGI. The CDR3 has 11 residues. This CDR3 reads CAISAGNTQYF. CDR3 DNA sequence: TGTGCCATCAGTGCAGGGAATACGCAGTATTTT.

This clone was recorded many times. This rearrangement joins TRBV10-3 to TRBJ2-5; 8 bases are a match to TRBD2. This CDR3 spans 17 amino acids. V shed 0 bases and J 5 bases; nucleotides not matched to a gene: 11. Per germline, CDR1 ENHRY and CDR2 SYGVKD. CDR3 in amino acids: CAISESLGTRVQETQYF. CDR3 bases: TGTGCCATCAGTGAGTCTCTAGGGACTAGAGTGCAGGAGACCCAGTACTTC.

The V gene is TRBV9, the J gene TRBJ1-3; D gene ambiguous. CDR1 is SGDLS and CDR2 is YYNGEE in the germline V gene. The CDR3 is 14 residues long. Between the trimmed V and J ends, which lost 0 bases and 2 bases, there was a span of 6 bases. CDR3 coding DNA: TGTGCCAGCAGCGTAGGAGGGACTGGAAACACCATATATTTT. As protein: CASSVGGTGNTIYF.

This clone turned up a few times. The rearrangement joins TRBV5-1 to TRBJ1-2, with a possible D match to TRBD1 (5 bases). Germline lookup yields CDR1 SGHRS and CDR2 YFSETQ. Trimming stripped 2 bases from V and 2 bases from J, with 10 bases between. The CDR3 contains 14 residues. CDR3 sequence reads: CASSFGGTNYGYTF. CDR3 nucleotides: TGCGCCAGCAGCTTTGGGGGGACCAACTATGGCTACACCTTC.

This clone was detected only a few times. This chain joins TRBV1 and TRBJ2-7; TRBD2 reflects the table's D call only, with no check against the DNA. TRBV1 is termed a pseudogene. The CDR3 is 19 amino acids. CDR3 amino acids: CTSSQDKGLAGGNSYEQYF. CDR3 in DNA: TGCACCAGCAGCCAAGATAAGGGACTAGCGGGGGGTAACTCCTACGAGCAGTACTTC.

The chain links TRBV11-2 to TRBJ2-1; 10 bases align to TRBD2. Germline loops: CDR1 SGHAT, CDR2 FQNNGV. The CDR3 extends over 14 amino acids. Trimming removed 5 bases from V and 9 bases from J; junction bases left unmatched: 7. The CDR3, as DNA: TGTGCCAGCAGCGCAGCGGGGGGGCCGGTTGAGCAGTTCTTC. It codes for CASSAAGGPVEQFF.

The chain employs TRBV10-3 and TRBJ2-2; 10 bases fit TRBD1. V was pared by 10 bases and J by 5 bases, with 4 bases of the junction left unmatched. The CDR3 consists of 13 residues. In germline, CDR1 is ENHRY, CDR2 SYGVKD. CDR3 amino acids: CASRQGATGELFF. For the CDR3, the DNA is TGTGCCAGCAGACAGGGGGCGACCGGGGAGCTGTTTTTT.

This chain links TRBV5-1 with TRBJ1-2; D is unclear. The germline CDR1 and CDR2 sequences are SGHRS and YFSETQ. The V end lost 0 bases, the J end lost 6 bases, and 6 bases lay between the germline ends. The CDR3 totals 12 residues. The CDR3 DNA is TGCGCCAGCAGCTTGGCCACACATGGCTACACCTTC. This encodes CASSLATHGYTF.

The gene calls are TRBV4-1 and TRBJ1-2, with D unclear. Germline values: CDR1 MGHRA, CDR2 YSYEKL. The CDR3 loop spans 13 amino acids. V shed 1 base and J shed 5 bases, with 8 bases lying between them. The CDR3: CASSQVSEYGYTF. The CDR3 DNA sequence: TGCGCCAGCAGCCAAGTAAGCGAGTATGGCTACACCTTC.

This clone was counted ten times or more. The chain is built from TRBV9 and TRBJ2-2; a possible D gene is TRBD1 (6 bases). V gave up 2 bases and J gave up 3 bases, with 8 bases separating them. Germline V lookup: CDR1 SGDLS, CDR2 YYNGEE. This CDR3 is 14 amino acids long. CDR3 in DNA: TGTGCCAGCAGCGTTCAGGGGTACACCGGGGAGCTGTTTTTT. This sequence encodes CASSVQGYTGELFF.